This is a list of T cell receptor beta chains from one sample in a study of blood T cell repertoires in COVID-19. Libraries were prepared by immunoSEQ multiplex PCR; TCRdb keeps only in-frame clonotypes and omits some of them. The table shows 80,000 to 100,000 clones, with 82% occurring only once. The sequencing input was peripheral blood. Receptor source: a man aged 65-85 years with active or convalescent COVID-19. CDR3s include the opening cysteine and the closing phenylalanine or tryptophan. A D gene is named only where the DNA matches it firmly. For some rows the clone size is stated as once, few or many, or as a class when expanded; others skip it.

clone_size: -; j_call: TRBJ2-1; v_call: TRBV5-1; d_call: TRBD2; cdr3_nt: TGCGCCAGCAGCCAAAGGCTAGGGACTAGCGGAAACAATGAGCAGTTCTTC; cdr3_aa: CASSQRLGTSGNNEQFF
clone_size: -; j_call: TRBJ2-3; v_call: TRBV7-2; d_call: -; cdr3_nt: TGTGCCAGCAGAGCACTAGCACAGGATACGCAGTATTTT; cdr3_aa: CASRALAQDTQYF
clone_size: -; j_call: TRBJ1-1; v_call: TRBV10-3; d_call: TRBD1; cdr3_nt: TGTGCCATCAGTGAGTCGGGTCGGGGACAGGCAAATGAAGCTTTCTTT; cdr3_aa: CAISESGRGQANEAFF
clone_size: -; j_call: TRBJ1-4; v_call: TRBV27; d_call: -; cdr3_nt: TGTGCCAGCAGTTTTTCAGGGTACAATGAAAAACTGTTTTTT; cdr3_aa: CASSFSGYNEKLFF
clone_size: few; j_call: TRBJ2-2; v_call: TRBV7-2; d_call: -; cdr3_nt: TGTGCCAGCAGCTTACTCGGGAACTCCGGGGAGCTGTTTTTT; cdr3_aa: CASSLLGNSGELFF
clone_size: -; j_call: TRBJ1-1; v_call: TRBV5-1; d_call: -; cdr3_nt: TGCGCCAGCAGCTTGGCCGGCGGGACTTTGAACACTGAAGCTTTCTTT; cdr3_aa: CASSLAGGTLNTEAFF
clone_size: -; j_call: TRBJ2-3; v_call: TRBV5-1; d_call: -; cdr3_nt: TGCGCCACCGCTTGGAGGGATACAGATACGCAGTATTTT; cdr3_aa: CATAWRDTDTQYF
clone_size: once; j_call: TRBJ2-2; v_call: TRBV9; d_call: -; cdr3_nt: TGTGCCAGCAGCGCCCGTACGAACACCGGGGAGCTGTTTTTT; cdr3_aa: CASSARTNTGELFF
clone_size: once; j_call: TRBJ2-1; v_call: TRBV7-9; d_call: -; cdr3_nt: TGTGCCAGCAGCCATACTACTCAGACCTACAATGAGCAGTTCTTC; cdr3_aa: CASSHTTQTYNEQFF
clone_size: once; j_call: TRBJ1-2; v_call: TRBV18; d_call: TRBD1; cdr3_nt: TGTGCCAGCTCTCCAGGGGGCGCGGACTATGGCTACACCTTC; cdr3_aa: CASSPGGADYGYTF
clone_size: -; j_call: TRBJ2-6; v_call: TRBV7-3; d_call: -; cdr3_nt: TGTGCCAGCAGCTCCCAGGGTTACACTGGGGCCAACGTCCTGACTTTC; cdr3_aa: CASSSQGYTGANVLTF
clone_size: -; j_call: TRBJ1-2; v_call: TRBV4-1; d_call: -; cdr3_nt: TGCGCCAGCAGCCAACTGGGGGACATTTGGCAGGGCTACACCTTC; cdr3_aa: CASSQLGDIWQGYTF
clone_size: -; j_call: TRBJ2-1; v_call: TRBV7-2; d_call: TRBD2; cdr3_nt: TGTGCCAGCAGCCCCGCGGGACTAGCGGCACACAATGAGCAGTTCTTC; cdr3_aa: CASSPAGLAAHNEQFF
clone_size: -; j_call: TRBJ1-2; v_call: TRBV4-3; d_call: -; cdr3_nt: TGCGCCAGCAGCCTCGTTCTAAAGACTGACTATGGCTACACCTTC; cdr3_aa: CASSLVLKTDYGYTF
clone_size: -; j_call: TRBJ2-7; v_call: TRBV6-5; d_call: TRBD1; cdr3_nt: TGTGCCAGCAGTTACTCGAAGGGACAGGGCCTGGGCGAGCAGTACTTC; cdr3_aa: CASSYSKGQGLGEQYF
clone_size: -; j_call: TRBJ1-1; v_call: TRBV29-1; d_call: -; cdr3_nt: TGCAGCGTTGATAAGAACACTGAAGCTTTCTTT; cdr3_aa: CSVDKNTEAFF
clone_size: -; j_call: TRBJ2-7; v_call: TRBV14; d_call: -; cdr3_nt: TGTGCCAGCAGCCAAGACACCTCCGGGTCCCCCGAGCAGTACTTC; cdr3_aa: CASSQDTSGSPEQYF
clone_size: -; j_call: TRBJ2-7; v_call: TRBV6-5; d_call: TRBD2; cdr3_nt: TGTGCCAGCAGTTCCCGATCGGCGGGGGGGAACGAGCAGTACTTC; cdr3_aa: CASSSRSAGGNEQYF
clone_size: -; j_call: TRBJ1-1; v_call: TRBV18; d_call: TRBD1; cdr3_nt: TGTGCCAGCTCTCCGGGACAGGGAAACACTGAAGCTTTCTTT; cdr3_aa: CASSPGQGNTEAFF
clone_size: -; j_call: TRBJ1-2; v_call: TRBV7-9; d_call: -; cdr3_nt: TGTGCCAGCAGCCCCAGGGGTGGCGGCTACACCTTC; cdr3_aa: CASSPRGGGYTF
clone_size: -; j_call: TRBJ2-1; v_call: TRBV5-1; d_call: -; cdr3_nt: TGCGCCAGCAGCTTGGATATTGAGCAGTTCTTC; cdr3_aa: CASSLDIEQFF
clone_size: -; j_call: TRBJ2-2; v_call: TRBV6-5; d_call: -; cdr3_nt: TGTGCCAGCAGTTACTCGAGTGGGCGAAACACCGGGGAGCTGTTTTTT; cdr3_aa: CASSYSSGRNTGELFF
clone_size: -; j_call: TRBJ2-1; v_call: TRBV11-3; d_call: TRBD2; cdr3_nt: TGTGCCAGCAGCCCCATTCTAGCGGGGGGCTCAGAGCAGTTCTTC; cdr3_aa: CASSPILAGGSEQFF